A few counts support the clone carrying this TCR beta chain. Its antigen is unidentified. Next came a second PCR, run for about 6 to 11 cycles, which used a sample-barcoded 5' primer along with a J-beta primer mix. At least 3 million CDR3-containing paired-end reads were obtained per sample. Using its own MiXCR run on the 5' RACE reads, TCRdb lists one record per CDR3 protein. The sample lists roughly 500,000 distinct CDR3 sequences; 25% to 30% were seen once. The data originate from a study of blood T cells in healthy people across ages. General study points: Per million T cells, TCR beta diversity dropped roughly linearly as age increased.

The sample taken for sequencing was blood. The receptor was derived from a woman between 65 and 79 years old in good health.

The CDR3: CAISDTSGDAYEQYF. Written as DNA, the CDR3 is TGTGCCATCAGTGATACTAGCGGGGACGCCTACGAGCAGTACTTC. The V call is TRBV10-3, the J call TRBJ2-7; 10 nucleotides line up with TRBD2. The junction had 4 bases not matched to a gene; V was cut back by 3 bases and J by 2 bases. The germline CDR1 and CDR2 sequences are ENHRY and SYGVKD. The length of the CDR3 is 15 residues.